Reported below is one T cell receptor (beta chain). This entry belongs to a study of blood T cell repertoires in COVID-19. About the study: Specimens from acute and convalescent COVID-19 originated in the United States, Italy and Spain. Nucleic acid was either cDNA or gDNA, and it came from T cells, B-cell-depleted T cells, or PBMCs.

Per the original data handling: Estimated nucleated cell counts came from reference gene primer amplification. Method: immunoSEQ multiplex PCR; TCRdb's copy keeps in-frame clones and lacks some. Clone size and the V and J calls come from that table; the DNA yielded D and trimming. The data hold under 65,000 clones, with about four fifths observed a single time. The trim removed 4 bases at V and 4 bases at J, leaving 6 bases unmatched. CDR1 SQVTM and CDR2 ANQGSEA come from the germline V gene. The CDR3 contains 14 residues. The source material was peripheral blood. This sequence was found in a woman aged 55-69 years with acute or convalescent COVID-19. This sequence joins TRBV29-1 and TRBJ1-5; 8 bases are shared with TRBD1. CDR3 amino acids: CSVVVQGGNQPQHF. For the CDR3, the DNA is TGCAGCGTTGTAGTACAGGGGGGGAATCAGCCCCAGCATTTT.